This TCR beta chain was sequenced during a study of blood T cell repertoires in COVID-19. Study-wide background: The cDNA or gDNA used as material had been derived from T cells, B-cell-depleted T cells, or PBMCs.

Concerning this clone itself: The sample carries other DNA sequences with the same CDR3.

Unmatched junction bases numbered 4, after V lost 3 bases and J lost 6 bases. The CDR3 consists of 14 residues. CDR1 and CDR2 from the germline V gene are KGHSH and LQKENI. Produced via immunoSEQ multiplex PCR; TCRdb's table is partial and in-frame only. The table lists 90,000 to 110,000 clones, approximately 87% of them singletons. This TCR was recovered from a woman between 45 and 60 years old with acute or convalescent COVID-19. Sequencing was performed on peripheral blood. The genes are TRBV18 and TRBJ2-3; 9 bases map to TRBD1. The CDR3 loop reads CASSPGQGSDTQYF. DNA for the CDR3: TGTGCCAGCTCACCGGGACAGGGTTCCGATACGCAGTATTTT.